The entry below describes one T cell receptor beta chain. Its antigen is undetermined. This specimen belongs to a study of T-cell reconstitution after alpha-beta-depleted transplantation in children. Study-wide results and limits: The study reportedly traced alpha-beta T cells about two months after transplant to several hundred expanded graft clones.

Trimming removed 6 bases from V and 2 bases from J, with 13 bases in between. Germline V gene sequence: CDR1 DFQATT, CDR2 SNEGSKA (reference sequence). This CDR3 spans 14 amino acids. Molecular barcoding with unique molecular identifiers was used for the TCRbeta library. TCRdb called the PCR reads again in MiXCR, with one record for every CDR3 protein. The sample comprises around 420,000 distinct CDR3 sequences, around 15% of which are singletons, and about 32% rests with the top ten. V gene TRBV20-1 combines with J gene TRBJ2-2, with D possibly matching TRBD2 (6 bases). The sequences come from PBMCs, mostly from graft donor cells, collected 360 days after TCRalphabeta/CD19-depleted stem cell transplant. This TCR was sampled from a boy less than two years old who had a stem cell transplant for Wiskott-Aldrich syndrome, so the T cells may come from the graft donor. The CDR3 region has the DNA TGCAGTGCCCGGGGGACTGCTAACACCGGGGAGCTGTTTTTT. Translation: CSARGTANTGELFF.